This TCR beta chain was profiled in a study of T cell repertoires in cytomegalovirus infection. About the study: Peptides in the study included HLA-C-restricted and HLA-B-restricted CMV epitopes. The public TCR beta signatures pointed to both CMV infection and matching HLA type.

A remark on this clonotype: Its target is not known.

TCRdb reanalysed the reads using MiXCR and keeps one entry per CDR3 protein. The sample contains 700,000 to 900,000 distinct CDR3 sequences, just under 30% of which appear only once. The source of this sequence is a human donor in good health (CMV status not recorded). Some clones in this sample may be carry-over from other donors' samples. Here the sequenced sample was cultured CD8+ T cells from PBMCs, taken from culture after CMV antigen stimulation.

As DNA, the CDR3 is TGTGCCAGCAGTCCCCGGGGTAGCGGGGGGACCGGGGAGCTGTTTTTT. Translation: CASSPRGSGGTGELFF. The rearrangement joins TRBV12-3 or TRBV12-4 to TRBJ2-2, with 10 bases that match TRBD2. J lost 5 bases, V lost 5 bases, and 8 bases had no gene match. The CDR3 is 16 residues long.